One sample yielded the 20 T cell receptor beta chains listed below, sequenced in a study of blood T cell repertoires in COVID-19. Using immunoSEQ multiplex PCR, the repertoire was profiled, and TCRdb retains in-frame clones only, with some absent. The sample yields approximately 210,000 clones, roughly four fifths seen once. Sequenced input: peripheral blood. The receptors shown here come from a woman aged 35 to 49 with acute or convalescent COVID-19.

The rearrangement uses TRBV9 and TRBJ2-3; 9 nucleotides agree with TRBD1. CDR1 is SGDLS, CDR2 YYNGEE, per germline. V was clipped by 4 bases and J by 6 bases; unmatched bases: 15. The CDR3 length is 17 residues. This CDR3 reads CASSNLTGGPFGDTQYF. The CDR3 coding sequence is TGTGCCAGCAGCAACCTGACAGGGGGTCCCTTCGGGGATACGCAGTATTTT. The whole variable domain, filled in from reference TRBV9 and TRBJ2-3, reads DSGVTQTPKHLITATGQRVTLRCSPRSGDLSVYWYQQSLDQGLQFLIQYYNGEERAKGNILERFSAQQFPDLHSELNLSSLELGDSALYFCASSNLTGGPFGDTQYFGPGTRLTVL.

The chain couples TRBV4-1 to TRBJ1-1; the D is unclear. This CDR3 contains 13 residues. V dropped 1 base and J dropped 5 bases, with 8 bases sitting between them. Germline values: CDR1 MGHRA, CDR2 YSYEKL. CDR3 sequence (DNA): TGCGCCAGCAGCCAAGGTGGGCTTACTGAAGCTTTCTTT. This sequence encodes CASSQGGLTEAFF.

The chain joins TRBV19 to TRBJ2-7; 7 bases map to TRBD2. The CDR3 is 14 amino acids. Germline lookup yields CDR1 LNHDA and CDR2 SQIVND (reference sequence). V shed 8 bases and J 5 bases; nucleotides not matched to a gene: 12. The DNA of the CDR3 is TGTGCCAGTTCTACCATGGGGACTATTCACGAGCAGTACTTC. It encodes CASSTMGTIHEQYF.

There are many counts of this clone. The V and J genes are TRBV14 and TRBJ1-2; 12 positions agree with TRBD1. The CDR3 runs 18 residues. The V gene end was trimmed by 0 bases and the J gene end by 4 bases; junction bases not matched to a gene: 9. Germline assignment: CDR1 SGHDN and CDR2 FVKESK. The CDR3 here is CASSQDYGTGGSGYGYTF. CDR3 bases: TGTGCCAGCAGCCAAGATTACGGGACAGGGGGCTCCGGCTATGGCTACACCTTC. The full variable domain, in which reference TRBV14 and TRBJ1-2 provide the parts outside the CDR3, is EAGVTQFPSHSVIEKGQTVTLRCDPISGHDNLYWYRRVMGKEIKFLLHFVKESKQDESGMPNNRFLAERTGGTYSTLKVQPAELEDSGVYFCASSQDYGTGGSGYGYTFGSGTRLTVV.

The chain combines TRBV6-4 with TRBJ1-1; D uncertain. Germline V CDR1 and CDR2: MRHNA, SNTAGT. V was cut by 6 bases and J by 4 bases, with 12 bases left in between. This CDR3 spans 13 amino acids. The CDR3 spells CASSQESGTEAFF. The DNA of the CDR3 is TGTGCCAGCAGCCAAGAATCGGGCACTGAAGCTTTCTTT.

The rearrangement uses TRBV6-2 or TRBV6-3 and TRBJ2-1, with 9 bases lining up with TRBD2. Germline V gives CDR1 MNHEY, CDR2 SVGEGT. The CDR3 spans 15 residues. V lost 4 bases to trimming and J lost 8 bases; unmatched junction nucleotides: 9. In nucleotides, the CDR3 is TGTGCCAGCAGTTGGGGACTAGCCGCTTTGGATGAGCAGTTCTTC. Encoded protein: CASSWGLAALDEQFF.

The V gene is TRBV6-2 or TRBV6-3, the J gene TRBJ1-1; D is perhaps TRBD1 (6 bases). Trimming pared 1 base from V and 1 base from J, leaving 7 bases between. Germline V gene lookup returns CDR1 MNHEY and CDR2 SVGEGT. The CDR3 is 14 amino acids. This CDR3 is CASSYFRGNTEAFF. The CDR3 region has the DNA TGTGCCAGCAGTTACTTCAGGGGGAACACTGAAGCTTTCTTT.

The chain has TRBV6-5 and TRBJ2-3, with D tentatively TRBD2 (6 bases). The CDR3 runs 13 residues. Between the trimmed V and J ends, which lost 7 bases and 3 bases, there was a span of 11 bases. The germline V gene encodes CDR1 MNHEY and CDR2 SVGAGI. The CDR3 bases are TGTGCCAGCACGGCGGGGCCAACAGATACGCAGTATTTT. Amino acids: CASTAGPTDTQYF.

The rearrangement joins TRBV5-1 to TRBJ2-7; 14 nucleotides agree with TRBD2. Looked up from germline, CDR1 is SGHRS and CDR2 is YFSETQ. V lost 6 bases to trimming and J lost 5 bases; unmatched junction nucleotides: 10. The CDR3 runs 16 residues. CDR3: CASNPGGLAGVNEQYF. CDR3 nucleotides: TGCGCCAGCAACCCCGGGGGACTAGCGGGAGTTAACGAGCAGTACTTC.

The chain uses TRBV27 and TRBJ2-1; 10 nucleotides line up with TRBD2. There are 15 residues in the CDR3. V was clipped by 4 bases and J by 8 bases; unmatched bases: 8. Germline CDR1 MNHEY, CDR2 SMNVEV (reference sequence). CDR3 bases: TGTGCCAGCAGTTACAGCGGGAGGGCCTTCGATGAGCAGTTCTTC. Its translation is CASSYSGRAFDEQFF.

The chain joins TRBV11-2 to TRBJ2-1; D gene uncertain. The length of the CDR3 is 15 residues. Germline V gives CDR1 SGHAT, CDR2 FQNNGV. Trimming took 5 bases from V and 7 from J, leaving 18 bases between them. In DNA, the CDR3 is TGTGCCAGCAGCCTTCGGCCCAGCGCCTTGAATGAGCAGTTCTTC. Translation gives CASSLRPSALNEQFF.

The chain combines TRBV9 with TRBJ1-3; D remains unclear. The CDR3 covers 17 residues. The V gene lost 0 bases and the J gene lost 0 bases, with 13 bases spanning the gap. Looked up from germline, CDR1 is SGDLS and CDR2 is YYNGEE. The CDR3 DNA sequence: TGTGCCAGCAGCGTAGAGGTAGGCGGTTACTCTGGAAACACCATATATTTT. Its translation is CASSVEVGGYSGNTIYF.

This chain links TRBV19 with TRBJ1-1, with D maybe TRBD1 (6 bases). This CDR3 is built from 14 residues. V was trimmed by 7 bases and J by 5 bases, leaving 17 bases between them. CDR1 is LNHDA, CDR2 SQIVND, per germline (reference sequence). The CDR3 is CASKIQGLRTEAFF. The CDR3 nucleotides read TGTGCCAGTAAAATTCAGGGGTTGAGAACTGAAGCTTTCTTT.

V gene TRBV11-2 combines with J gene TRBJ2-1; D unresolved. The germline V gene encodes CDR1 SGHAT and CDR2 FQNNGV. This CDR3 region has 16 residues. The germline V and J ends were trimmed by 3 bases and 0 bases, with 12 bases remaining between them. The CDR3 nucleotides read TGTGCCAGCAGCTTCTCATCTTGGAGCTCCTACAATGAGCAGTTCTTC. Translating it yields CASSFSSWSSYNEQFF.

V gene TRBV4-3 combines with J gene TRBJ2-7, with D possibly TRBD2 on 5 matching bases. Germline lookup yields CDR1 LGHNA and CDR2 YSLEER. Trimming took 0 bases from V and 3 from J, leaving 15 bases between them. The CDR3 consists of 16 residues. CDR3 region: CASSQEYPASLYEQYF. In DNA form, the CDR3 reads TGCGCCAGCAGCCAAGAGTATCCGGCTAGCCTCTACGAGCAGTACTTC.

The chain couples TRBV18 to TRBJ2-3; 12 nucleotides match TRBD2. The CDR3 loop spans 17 amino acids. CDR1 KGHSH and CDR2 LQKENI come from the germline V gene. V lost 4 bases to trimming and J lost 0 bases; unmatched junction nucleotides: 5. The CDR3 bases are TGTGCCAGCTCACGAAGGACTAGCGGGACCAGCACAGATACGCAGTATTTT. This translates into CASSRRTSGTSTDTQYF.

The V gene is TRBV6-5, the J gene TRBJ1-2, with 8 bases matching TRBD1. This CDR3 has 13 residues. Looked up from germline, CDR1 is MNHEY and CDR2 is SVGAGI. V trimming: 6 bases; J trimming: 6 bases; junction bases outside the gene matches: 6. The CDR3 bases are TGTGCCAGCAGCCCGACAGGGGCAAATGGCTACACCTTC. Its translation: CASSPTGANGYTF.

This clone was detected only a few times. V and J are TRBV15 and TRBJ1-1, with D unclear. The V gene's germline CDR1 is LNHNV and CDR2 YYDKDF (reference sequence). Trimming pared 1 base from V and 4 bases from J, leaving 10 bases between. The CDR3 extends over 14 amino acids. Here the CDR3 reads CATSRGGKGTEAFF. CDR3 in DNA: TGTGCCACCAGCAGAGGAGGGAAGGGCACTGAAGCTTTCTTT.

V gene TRBV27 combines with J gene TRBJ2-3, with no clear D. V shed 4 bases and J shed 0 bases, with 11 bases lying between them. The CDR3 length is 15 residues. Germline lookup yields CDR1 MNHEY and CDR2 SMNVEV (reference sequence). In nucleotides, the CDR3 is TGTGCCAGCAGTTCACCTACCTCTAGCACAGATACGCAGTATTTT. This encodes CASSSPTSSTDTQYF.

The rearrangement links TRBV7-2 to TRBJ2-3; 9 bases agree with TRBD2. The V and J ends lost 5 bases and 9 bases, in that order; junction bases with no gene match: 15. Looked up from germline, CDR1 is SGHTA and CDR2 is FQGNSA. CDR3 size: 16 residues. The CDR3 coding sequence is TGTGCCAGCAGCCCCCTTAGCGGGAGCTATCAGGGGACGCAGTATTTT. This codes for CASSPLSGSYQGTQYF.